This TCR beta chain emerged from a study of shared clonotypes between healthy human individuals. Germline CDR1 and CDR2: MNHNS and SASEGT. The CDR3 totals 15 residues. Germline trimming cut 5 bases from V and 7 bases from J; bases unmatched to any gene: 8. As defined, naive CD8 cells were CD45RO-negative and positively selected for CCR7, with terminally differentiated effector memory CD45RA+ cells excluded. This clone appeared once. Its antigen is currently unknown. The assay was immunoSEQ multiplex PCR, and TCRdb's table has in-frame clones only and misses some. The repertoire holds about 2.1 million clones, with 85% to 95% as singletons. General study findings and limits: The study's rarefaction showed incomplete sorted-subset sequencing despite large depth.

The clonotype originates from a man aged 18 to 35 in good health. Some clones in this sample may be carry-over from other donors' samples. V usage is TRBV6-1 and J usage is TRBJ2-2; TRBD1 matches at 9 bases. The sample taken for sequencing was naive CD8+ T cells from PBMCs. The CDR3 DNA follows: TGTGCCAGCAGTCCTACGACAGGGGGTAACGGGGAGCTGTTTTTT. Its translation is CASSPTTGGNGELFF.